This passage covers 18 T cell receptor beta chains from one sample sequenced in a study of Graves' ophthalmopathy and Graves' hyperthyroidism. As the template, RNA transcripts were used to amplify TCR beta CDR3 regions. RT-PCR was first run with HTBI primers, then multiplex PCR in a second round. MiXCR, applied by TCRdb to the multiplex PCR reads, yields one record per CDR3 protein. The sample yields about 370,000 distinct CDR3 sequences, about 17% seen once. The sequenced sample was peripheral blood. The origin of the receptors is a woman aged 18-29 years with Graves' ophthalmopathy.

CDR3 protein: CASRSKQDRVVYYGYTF. Here the CDR3 DNA reads TGTGCCAGCAGAAGTAAACAGGACAGGGTGGTTTACTATGGCTACACCTTC. J is TRBJ1-2 and V is TRBV28; 8 bases agree with TRBD1. This CDR3 has 17 amino acids. Germline V gives CDR1 MDHEN, CDR2 SYDVKM. With 6 bases clipped from V and 3 bases from J, the junction kept 15 bases outside the gene matches.

V and J are TRBV24-1 and TRBJ2-7, with TRBD2 matching 13 bases. This CDR3 comprises 16 residues. V was pared by 3 bases and J by 2 bases, with 3 bases of the junction left unmatched. Germline V CDR1 and CDR2: KGHDR, SFDVKD. This CDR3 is CATSDPGTSGTYEQYF. The CDR3 DNA reads TGTGCCACCAGTGATCCCGGGACTAGCGGGACCTACGAGCAGTACTTC.

The sample holds many counts of this clonotype. V usage is TRBV7-8 and J usage is TRBJ1-1; D uncertain. This CDR3 has 13 amino acids. Germline CDR1 and CDR2: SGHVS and FQNEAQ. V gave up 3 bases and J gave up 1 base, with 6 bases separating them. CDR3 coding DNA: TGTGCCAGCAGCTTTTCTAAGAACACTGAAGCTTTCTTT. This encodes CASSFSKNTEAFF.

This clonotype was counted ten times or more. The V gene is TRBV30, the J gene TRBJ2-7; 10 bases are shared with TRBD2. Germline assignment: CDR1 GTSNPN and CDR2 SVGIG (reference sequence). CDR3 size: 16 residues. The V and J ends lost 1 base and 3 bases, in that order; junction bases with no gene match: 9. CDR3 in DNA: TGTGCCTGGAGTGCCTATGCTAGCGGGAGTCTCTACGAGCAGTACTTC. Protein: CAWSAYASGSLYEQYF.

This clonotype was counted many times. The chain has TRBV20-1 and TRBJ1-1; 8 bases line up with TRBD1. Germline V gene sequence: CDR1 DFQATT, CDR2 SNEGSKA (reference sequence). The CDR3 has 14 residues. As DNA, the CDR3 is TGCAGGGCGGGGGCCCGGACAGGGTTCACTGAAGCTTTCTTT. Translating it yields CRAGARTGFTEAFF.

This clonotype was found many times. The gene calls are TRBV4-3 and TRBJ1-3; D is uncertain. The CDR3 sequence is 17 residues long. The V gene lost 0 bases and the J gene lost 2 bases, with 14 bases spanning the gap. Germline CDR1 LGHNA, CDR2 YSLEER. CDR3 DNA: TGCGCCAGCAGCCAAGATCTTAGAAGGGCTACTGGAAACACCATATATTTT. Protein product: CASSQDLRRATGNTIYF.

This clonotype was seen at least ten times. This rearrangement joins TRBV7-2 to TRBJ1-2; no reliable D call. Germline assignment: CDR1 SGHTA and CDR2 FQGNSA. V shed 2 bases and J shed 8 bases, with 18 bases lying between them. The CDR3 is 15 amino acids. In DNA, the CDR3 is TGTGCCAGCAGCTTATATGGACCCCCTGGGAGCGGCTACACCTTC. Translating it yields CASSLYGPPGSGYTF.

The rearrangement uses TRBV6-1 and TRBJ1-5, with D uncertain. The CDR3 has 14 residues. V lost 0 bases, J lost 7 bases, and 10 bases lay in between. Germline values: CDR1 MNHNS, CDR2 SASEGT. Here the CDR3 DNA reads TGTGCCAGCAGTGAAGCAGGAGGATCCCAGCCCCAGCATTTT. It specifies CASSEAGGSQPQHF.

This clonotype was picked up many times. The V gene is TRBV5-1, the J gene TRBJ1-1; possible D gene TRBD1, 5 bases. V dropped 4 bases and J dropped 7 bases, with 14 bases sitting between them. Germline values: CDR1 SGHRS, CDR2 YFSETQ. The CDR3 runs 13 residues. CDR3 DNA: TGCGCCAGCAGCATAGACAGTGGAGATGAAGCTTTCTTT. Translating it yields CASSIDSGDEAFF.

This clonotype was seen at least ten times. The chain employs TRBV7-2 and TRBJ1-1; no reliable D call. This CDR3 contains 15 residues. Germline assignment: CDR1 SGHTA and CDR2 FQGNSA. V lost 1 base and J 1 base, leaving 10 bases between the germline ends. CDR3 sequence reads: CASSLGPMGNTEAFF. In DNA form, the CDR3 reads TGTGCCAGCAGCTTAGGGCCTATGGGGAACACTGAAGCTTTCTTT.

This clonotype was found many times. This sequence joins TRBV27 and TRBJ2-2; the match to TRBD2 covers 7 bases. The CDR3 is 15 residues long. With 2 bases clipped from V and 6 bases from J, the junction kept 6 bases outside the gene matches. Per the germline V gene, CDR1 is MNHEY and CDR2 is SMNVEV (reference sequence). The CDR3 protein is CASSLRNTSAGELFF. In nucleotides, the CDR3 is TGTGCCAGCAGTTTAAGAAATACTAGCGCCGGGGAGCTGTTTTTT.

In this sample, this clonotype turned up many times. This rearrangement joins TRBV12-3 or TRBV12-4 to TRBJ1-1, with D uncertain. This CDR3 has 17 amino acids. Trimming took off 6 bases at V and 0 bases at J, with 20 bases between the two ends. The CDR3 sequence is CASSQRYSVRLNTEAFF. The CDR3 bases are TGTGCCAGCAGCCAAAGGTATAGTGTCAGGCTGAACACTGAAGCTTTCTTT.

This clonotype was seen a handful of times. V is TRBV3-1 and J is TRBJ2-3; D not certain. The germline gives CDR1 LGHDT, CDR2 YNNKEL (reference sequence). The V gene lost 5 bases and the J gene lost 2 bases, with 5 bases spanning the gap. This CDR3 contains 12 residues. This CDR3 is CASSSYTDTQYF. Here the CDR3 DNA reads TGTGCCAGCAGCAGCTACACAGATACGCAGTATTTT.

Many counts were recorded for this clonotype. This chain joins TRBV30 and TRBJ1-1; D may be TRBD1 (6 bases). This CDR3 has 15 residues. CDR1 and CDR2 from the germline V gene are GTSNPN and SVGIG (reference sequence). The ends were cut back, 6 bases at V and 1 base at J, with 18 bases in the middle. The CDR3 loop is CACTATGRGNTEAFF. The DNA of the CDR3 is TGTGCCTGTACGGCGACAGGCAGGGGGAACACTGAAGCTTTCTTT.

This clonotype showed up many times. This chain links TRBV7-2 with TRBJ2-4; D is perhaps TRBD2 (5 bases). Trimming shortened V by 6 bases and J by 2 bases, and 17 bases separated the two germline ends. The CDR3 runs to 16 residues. Looked up from germline, CDR1 is SGHTA and CDR2 is FQGNSA. The CDR3, as DNA: TGTGCCAGCAGGGAGAGGTCCTGGGAGTCCAAAAACATTCAGTACTTC. This sequence encodes CASRERSWESKNIQYF.

This clonotype has a count of ten or more. The V gene is TRBV6-2 or TRBV6-3, the J gene TRBJ1-3, with D possibly being TRBD1 (5 bases). Germline CDR1 MNHEY, CDR2 SVGEGT. There are 18 residues in the CDR3. Trimming cost V 0 bases and J 0 bases, with 15 bases left between them. CDR3 sequence reads: CASSYSLASGHSGNTIYF. Here the CDR3 DNA reads TGTGCCAGCAGTTACTCCCTGGCCTCGGGGCACTCTGGAAACACCATATATTTT.

This clonotype was seen at least ten times. The genes are TRBV30 and TRBJ2-7; no firm D call. V was pared by 0 bases and J by 0 bases, with 9 bases between. The CDR3 sequence is 14 residues long. The germline V gene encodes CDR1 GTSNPN and CDR2 SVGIG (reference sequence). CDR3 sequence reads: CAWSVPAGSYEQYF. CDR3 bases: TGTGCCTGGAGTGTACCAGCTGGCTCCTACGAGCAGTACTTC. Drawing the rest from reference TRBV30 and TRBJ2-7, the complete variable domain is SQTIHQWPATLVQPVGSPLSLECTVEGTSNPNLYWYRQAAGRGLQLLFYSVGIGQISSEVPQNLSASRPQDRQFILSSKKLLLSDSGFYLCAWSVPAGSYEQYFGPGTRLTVT.

This clonotype showed up many times. CDR3 sequence: CASSLYGPLNSPLEMEAFF. CDR3 sequence (DNA): TGTGCCAGCAGTTTATACGGCCCCCTGAACAGCCCACTCGAGATGGAAGCTTTCTTT. This chain connects TRBV27 to TRBJ1-1; D is unresolved. Germline loops: CDR1 MNHEY, CDR2 SMNVEV (reference sequence). The ends were cut back, 1 base at V and 8 bases at J, with 29 bases in the middle. CDR3 length: 19 amino acids.